This T cell receptor beta chain was recorded in a study of blood T cell repertoires in COVID-19. Study background: Spain, Italy and the United States supplied samples that represented acute and convalescent COVID-19.

TCRdb's table, derived via immunoSEQ multiplex PCR, lists solely in-frame clones and lacks some. The top ten clones hold more than 20% of a sample with about 22,000 clones, around 80% of them seen once. The germline gives CDR1 MNHEY, CDR2 SVGEGT. Deletions cut 5 bases from V and 4 bases from J, with 9 bases between. CDR3 size: 13 residues. Sequencing was performed on peripheral blood. J is TRBJ2-1 and V is TRBV6-2 or TRBV6-3, with a weak D call TRBD2 (5 bases). The receptor comes from an elderly man with active or convalescent COVID-19. As DNA, the CDR3 is TGTGCCAGCAGTCGGGCGGGTTACAATGAGCAGTTCTTC. This gives the protein CASSRAGYNEQFF.